The 9 T cell receptor beta chains presented below share a single source sample, sequenced in a study of neoadjuvant anti-PD-1 for oral cavity cancer. Sequencing used immunoSEQ multiplex PCR; TCRdb keeps in-frame clones, though not all of them. The sample yields tens of thousands of clones, more than 65% seen once. This specimen consisted of PBMCs, obtained before nivolumab (anti-PD-1) treatment. These receptors originate from a person aged 35-79 years with oral cavity squamous cell carcinoma.

This clone was recorded at least ten times. V gene TRBV7-6 combines with J gene TRBJ2-7, with D possibly being TRBD1 (5 bases). CDR1 and CDR2 (germline): SGHVS, FNYEAQ. V was clipped by 2 bases and J by 10 bases, with 15 bases between them. This CDR3 is built from 13 residues. This chain's CDR3 is CASSLRGLGDQYF. The DNA for the CDR3 is TGTGCCAGCAGCTTACGCGGTTTAGGGGATCAGTACTTC.

The genes are TRBV7-8 and TRBJ2-2; D assignment may be TRBD1 or TRBD2 (5 bases each). This CDR3 has 19 amino acids. V dropped 5 bases and J dropped 0 bases, with 22 bases sitting between them. Germline lookup yields CDR1 SGHVS and CDR2 FQNEAQ. In DNA form, the CDR3 reads TGTGCCAGCAGCGGTGGGTATAGTAGGAGGACATCGAACACCGGGGAGCTGTTTTTT. It is translated as CASSGGYSRRTSNTGELFF.

The chain recombines TRBV11-2 with TRBJ2-3, with 8 bases matching TRBD2. Germline values: CDR1 SGHAT, CDR2 FQNNGV. This CDR3 contains 14 residues. V was pared by 7 bases and J by 4 bases, with 7 bases of the junction left unmatched. Written as DNA, the CDR3 is TGTGCCAGCACCCCGGGGGGGGCAGCAGATACGCAGTATTTT. This encodes CASTPGGAADTQYF.

V and J are TRBV7-9 and TRBJ2-5, with D perhaps matching TRBD1 (6 bases). Germline V gene lookup returns CDR1 SEHNR and CDR2 FQNEAQ (reference sequence). V lost 1 base and J lost 0, with 12 bases in between. The CDR3 runs 16 residues. CDR3 bases: TGTGCCAGCAGCTTAGGCTTCAGGGGCTACCAAGAGACCCAGTACTTC. This translates into CASSLGFRGYQETQYF.

The chain links TRBV9 to TRBJ1-1; a possible D gene is TRBD1 (5 bases). V gave up 0 bases and J gave up 5 bases, with 11 bases separating them. This CDR3 contains 14 residues. From germline, CDR1 is SGDLS and CDR2 YYNGEE. The CDR3 DNA sequence: TGTGCCAGCAGCGTAGTCGGAGGGGAGACTGAAGCTTTCTTT. Its protein is CASSVVGGETEAFF.

The chain employs TRBV18 and TRBJ2-1; 8 positions match TRBD1. V shed 4 bases, J shed 5 bases, and the junction held 7 bases outside the gene matches. This CDR3 contains 15 residues. The germline CDR1 and CDR2 sequences are KGHSH and LQKENI. CDR3 amino acids: CASSQGTGFNNEQFF. Written as DNA, the CDR3 is TGTGCCAGCTCACAAGGGACAGGTTTCAACAATGAGCAGTTCTTC.

The chain employs TRBV7-8 and TRBJ2-5; D gene ambiguous. The CDR3 has 11 amino acids. Germline V gene sequence: CDR1 SGHVS, CDR2 FQNEAQ. V dropped 4 bases and J dropped 6 bases, with 6 bases sitting between them. The CDR3 region has the DNA TGTGCCAGCAGCTCGGAGCAGACCCAGTACTTC. Translation gives CASSSEQTQYF.

V is TRBV2 and J is TRBJ2-7; no reliable D call. Germline CDR1 and CDR2: SNHLY and FYNNEI. The CDR3 has 11 residues. V lost 9 bases, J lost 2 bases, and 8 bases lay in between. The CDR3 region is CASSLTYEQYF. The CDR3 DNA follows: TGTGCCAGTTCCCTCACCTACGAGCAGTACTTC.

This chain uses TRBV5-4 with TRBJ1-5, with D uncertain. The V end was cut by 0 bases, the J end by 3 bases, with 7 bases between. Germline lookup yields CDR1 SGHNT and CDR2 YYREEE (reference sequence). This CDR3 has 14 residues. The CDR3, as DNA: TGTGCCAGCAGCTTGGAGGGCTCCAATCAGCCCCAGCATTTT. Amino acid sequence: CASSLEGSNQPQHF.